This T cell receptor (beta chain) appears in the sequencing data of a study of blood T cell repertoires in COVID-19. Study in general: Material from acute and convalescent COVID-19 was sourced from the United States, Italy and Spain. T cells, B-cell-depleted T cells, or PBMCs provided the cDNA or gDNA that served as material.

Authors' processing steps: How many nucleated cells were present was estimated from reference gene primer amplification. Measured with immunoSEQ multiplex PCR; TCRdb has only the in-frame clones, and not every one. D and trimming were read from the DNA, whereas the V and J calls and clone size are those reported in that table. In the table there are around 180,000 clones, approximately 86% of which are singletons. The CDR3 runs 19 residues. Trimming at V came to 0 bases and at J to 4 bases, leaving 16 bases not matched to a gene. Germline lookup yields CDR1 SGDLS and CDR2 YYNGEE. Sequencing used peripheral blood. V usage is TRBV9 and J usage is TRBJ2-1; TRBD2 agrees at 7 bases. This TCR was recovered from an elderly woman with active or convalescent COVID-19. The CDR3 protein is CASSVEPGLQPPMYNEQFF. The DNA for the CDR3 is TGTGCCAGCAGCGTAGAACCGGGACTACAACCACCCATGTACAATGAGCAGTTCTTC.